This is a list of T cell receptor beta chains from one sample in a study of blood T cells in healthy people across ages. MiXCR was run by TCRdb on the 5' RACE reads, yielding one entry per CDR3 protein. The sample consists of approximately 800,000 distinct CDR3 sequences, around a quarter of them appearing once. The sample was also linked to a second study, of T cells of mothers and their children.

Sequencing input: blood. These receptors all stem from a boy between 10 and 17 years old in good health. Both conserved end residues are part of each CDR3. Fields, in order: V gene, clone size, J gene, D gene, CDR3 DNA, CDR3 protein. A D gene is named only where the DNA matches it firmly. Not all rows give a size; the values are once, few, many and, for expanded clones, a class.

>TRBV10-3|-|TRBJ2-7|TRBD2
TGTGCCATCAGTCATAGGGAAGCGGGGAGCGACGAGCAGTACTTC
CAISHREAGSDEQYF
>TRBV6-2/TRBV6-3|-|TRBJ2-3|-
TGTGCCAGCAGCACGGGCGGGCACTCCACAGATACGCAGTATTTT
CASSTGGHSTDTQYF
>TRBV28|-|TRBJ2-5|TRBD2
TGTGCCAGCAGTTTTAGCCCTAGCGGCGACCAAGAGACCCAGTACTTC
CASSFSPSGDQETQYF
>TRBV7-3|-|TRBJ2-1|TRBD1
TGTGCCAGCAGCTTATACAGGGGGGACTACAATGAGCAGTTCTTC
CASSLYRGDYNEQFF
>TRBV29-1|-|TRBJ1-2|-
TGCAGCGTTGCACCCGGGGGCCCCTTCTATGGCTACACCTTC
CSVAPGGPFYGYTF
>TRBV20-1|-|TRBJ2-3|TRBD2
TGCAGTGCCCGGGGGGTGGGCCTCCTCACAGATACGCAGTATTTT
CSARGVGLLTDTQYF
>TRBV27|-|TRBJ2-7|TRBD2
TGTGCCAGCAGTATAGCGGGGGGCCTGACCTACGAGCAGTACTTC
CASSIAGGLTYEQYF
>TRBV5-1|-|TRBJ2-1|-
TGCGCCAGCAGCTCGAGGACGGATAATTACAATGAGCAGTTCTTC
CASSSRTDNYNEQFF
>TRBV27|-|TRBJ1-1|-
TGTGCCAGCGGCCCCCGGGGGGAGGCCACTGAAGCTTTCTTT
CASGPRGEATEAFF
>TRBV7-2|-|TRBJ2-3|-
TGTGCCAGCAGCCGTCAGGAGGGGGGAGGGGCAGATACGCAGTATTTT
CASSRQEGGGADTQYF
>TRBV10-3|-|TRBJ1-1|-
TGTGCCATCAGTGAGTTTCAGGCGGGGGAGAACACTGAAGCTTTCTTT
CAISEFQAGENTEAFF
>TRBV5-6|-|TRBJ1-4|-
TGTGCCAGCAGCTTGTGGTCCGGGAATTCTAATGAAAAACTGTTTTTT
CASSLWSGNSNEKLFF
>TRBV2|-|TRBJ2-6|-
TGTGCCAGCAGGGATGATGGGACTGGGGCCAACGTCCTGACTTTC
CASRDDGTGANVLTF
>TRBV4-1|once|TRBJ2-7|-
TGCGCCAGCAGCCAAGTCCTCAGACGCGAGCAGTACTTC
CASSQVLRREQYF
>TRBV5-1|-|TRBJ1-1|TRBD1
TGCGCCAGCAGCCCCGGACAGGGCGGGAACACTGAAGCTTTCTTT
CASSPGQGGNTEAFF
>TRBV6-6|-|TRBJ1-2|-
TGTGCTAGCAGCCCCTCAGGGAAGAACTATGGCTACACCTTC
CASSPSGKNYGYTF
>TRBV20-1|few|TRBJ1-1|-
TGCAGTGCTAGATCAAGACATTGGGGTGAAGCTTTCTTT
CSARSRHWGEAFF
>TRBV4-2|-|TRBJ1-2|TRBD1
TGTGCCAGCAGCGCTCCCGGCAGGGGGAACTATGGCTGCACCTTC
CASSAPGRGNYGCTF
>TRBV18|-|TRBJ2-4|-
TGTGCCAGCTCACCCCCGGGAGTTGCCAAAAACATTCAGTACTTC
CASSPPGVAKNIQYF
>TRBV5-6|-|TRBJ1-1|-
TGTGCCAGCAGCTTAGGGTTCGCCGGTGAAGCTTTCTTT
CASSLGFAGEAFF
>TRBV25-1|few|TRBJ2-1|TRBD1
TGTGCCAGCAGTGAACCCCAGGGGGAGAAAAATGAGCAGTTCTTC
CASSEPQGEKNEQFF
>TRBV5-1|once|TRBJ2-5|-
TGCGCCAGCAGCTTGGGGGAAGTAGGGACCCAGTACTTC
CASSLGEVGTQYF
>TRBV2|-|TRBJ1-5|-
TGTGCCAGCAGCGCACAGGCTAATCAGCCCCAGCATTTT
CASSAQANQPQHF
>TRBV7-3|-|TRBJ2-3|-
TGTGCCAGCAGCCGAACACAGACAGGAACTAGCACAGATACGCAGTATTTT
CASSRTQTGTSTDTQYF
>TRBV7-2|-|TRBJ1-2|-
TGTGCCAGCAGCCTAGTACCGGATAACTATGGCTACACCTTC
CASSLVPDNYGYTF
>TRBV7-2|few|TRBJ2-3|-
TGTGCCAGCAGCTGGAAAGGGGGAGATACGCAGTATTTT
CASSWKGGDTQYF
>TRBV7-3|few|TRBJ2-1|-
TGTGCCAGCAGCTTAATGCCCCGCTCCTACAATGAGCAGTTCTTC
CASSLMPRSYNEQFF
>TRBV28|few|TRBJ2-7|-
TGTGCCAGCAGACCCGGGACATCGGCCTACGAGCAGTACTTC
CASRPGTSAYEQYF
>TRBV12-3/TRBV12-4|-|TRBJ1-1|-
TGTGCCAGCACTACCTATGGGCAGGGGAACACTGAAGCTTTCTTT
CASTTYGQGNTEAFF
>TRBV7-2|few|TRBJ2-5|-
TGTGCCAGCAGCTTAGTGCAGGCTAAACAGGTGTACTTC
CASSLVQAKQVYF
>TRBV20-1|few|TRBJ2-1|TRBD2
TGCAGTGCTACATCGACTAGCGTAAACTACAATGAGCAGTTCTTC
CSATSTSVNYNEQFF
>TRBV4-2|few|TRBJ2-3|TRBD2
TGTGCCAGCAGCCCGACTAGCGGGAGTGGAGATACGCAGTATTTT
CASSPTSGSGDTQYF
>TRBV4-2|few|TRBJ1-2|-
TGTGCCAGCAGCCAAGGGACAGCCGAACCACCCTATGGCTACACCTTC
CASSQGTAEPPYGYTF
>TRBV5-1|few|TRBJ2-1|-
TGCGCCAGCAGCTTGGAGTCGGCCTACAATGAGCAGTTCTTC
CASSLESAYNEQFF
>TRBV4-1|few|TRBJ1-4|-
TGCGCCAGCAGCTCCTACAGGCGCTCTAATGAAAAACTGTTTTTT
CASSSYRRSNEKLFF
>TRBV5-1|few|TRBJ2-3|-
TGCGCCAGCAGCCTCTATCGCACAGATACGCAGTATTTT
CASSLYRTDTQYF
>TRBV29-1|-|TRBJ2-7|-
TGCAGCGTTGAAGATGGTGAGAGCTCCGAGCAGTACTTC
CSVEDGESSEQYF
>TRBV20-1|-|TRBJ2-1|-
TGCAGTGCTAGGACTTTGGAAGGGCGCAATGAGCAGTTCTTC
CSARTLEGRNEQFF
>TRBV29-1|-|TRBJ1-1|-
TGCAGCGTTGTAGAGGCAGCCCCCAGCGCCTATGAAAACACTGAAGCTTTCTTT
CSVVEAAPSAYENTEAFF